This TCR beta chain was recorded in a study of T cells in Graves' hyperthyroidism and ophthalmopathy. CDR1 is MNHNS and CDR2 is SASEGT in the germline V gene. V was pared by 6 bases and J by 6 bases, with 7 bases of the junction left unmatched. The CDR3 consists of 14 residues. This clonotype was seen at least ten times. Template material for amplifying TCR beta CDR3 regions consisted of RNA transcripts. The TCR CDR3 first-round RT-PCR relied on the HTBI primer set. TCRdb reprocessed the multiplex PCR reads with MiXCR, giving one entry per CDR3 protein. There are around 240,000 distinct CDR3 sequences in the sample; less than 15% occur only once, and about an eighth lies in the top ten.

The rearrangement joins TRBV6-1 to TRBJ2-1; 8 bases line up with TRBD1. The sequenced sample was blood. The sequence came from a middle-aged woman with Graves' hyperthyroidism that later progressed to Graves' ophthalmopathy. CDR3: CASRGGTGGNEQFF. The CDR3 DNA reads as TGTGCCAGCAGAGGTGGAACAGGGGGCAATGAGCAGTTCTTC.